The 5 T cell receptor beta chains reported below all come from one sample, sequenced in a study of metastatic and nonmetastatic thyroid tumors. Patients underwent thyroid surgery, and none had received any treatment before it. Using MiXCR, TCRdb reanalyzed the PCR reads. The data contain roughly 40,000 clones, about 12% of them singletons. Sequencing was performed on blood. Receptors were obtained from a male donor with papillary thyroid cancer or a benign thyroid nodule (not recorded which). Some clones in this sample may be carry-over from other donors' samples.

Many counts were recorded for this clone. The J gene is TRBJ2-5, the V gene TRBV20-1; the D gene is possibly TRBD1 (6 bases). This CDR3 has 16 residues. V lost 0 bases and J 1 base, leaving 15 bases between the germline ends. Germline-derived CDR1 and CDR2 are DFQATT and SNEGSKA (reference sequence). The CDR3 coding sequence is TGCAGTGCTAGAGATTGGACAGACATCACCCAAGAGACCCAGTACTTC. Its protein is CSARDWTDITQETQYF.

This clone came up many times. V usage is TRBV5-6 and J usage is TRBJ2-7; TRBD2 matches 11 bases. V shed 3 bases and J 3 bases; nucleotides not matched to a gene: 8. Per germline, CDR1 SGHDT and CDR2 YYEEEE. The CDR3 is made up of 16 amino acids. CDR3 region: CASSWMTSGNNYEQYF. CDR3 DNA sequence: TGTGCCAGCAGCTGGATGACTAGCGGGAACAACTACGAGCAGTACTTC.

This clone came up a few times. The DNA of the CDR3 is TGTGCCAGCAGCTCCCTCCTCTCTGGGGCCAACGTCCTGACTTTC. This sequence encodes CASSSLLSGANVLTF. The J gene is TRBJ2-6, the V gene TRBV5-4; no reliable D call. This CDR3 has 15 amino acids. Germline-derived CDR1 and CDR2 are SGHNT and YYREEE (reference sequence). Trimming left V 3 bases short and J 0 bases short, with 7 bases between.

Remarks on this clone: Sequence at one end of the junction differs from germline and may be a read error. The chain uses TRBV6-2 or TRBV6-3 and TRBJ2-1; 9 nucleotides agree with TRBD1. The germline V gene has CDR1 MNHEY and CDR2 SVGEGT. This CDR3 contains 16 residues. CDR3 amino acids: CASRSLSGTGYNEQCF. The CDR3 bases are TGTGCCAGCAGATCGCTATCTGGGACAGGGTACAATGAGCAGTGCTTC.

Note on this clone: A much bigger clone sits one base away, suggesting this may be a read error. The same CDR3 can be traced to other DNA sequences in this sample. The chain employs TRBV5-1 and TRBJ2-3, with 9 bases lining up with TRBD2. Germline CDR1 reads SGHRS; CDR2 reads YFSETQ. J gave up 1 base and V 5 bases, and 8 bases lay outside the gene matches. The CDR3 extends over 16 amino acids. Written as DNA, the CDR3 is TGCGCCAGCAGGCGGGAGGGCCGTACTCGCACAGATACGCAGTATTTT. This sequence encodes CASRREGRTRTDTQYF.